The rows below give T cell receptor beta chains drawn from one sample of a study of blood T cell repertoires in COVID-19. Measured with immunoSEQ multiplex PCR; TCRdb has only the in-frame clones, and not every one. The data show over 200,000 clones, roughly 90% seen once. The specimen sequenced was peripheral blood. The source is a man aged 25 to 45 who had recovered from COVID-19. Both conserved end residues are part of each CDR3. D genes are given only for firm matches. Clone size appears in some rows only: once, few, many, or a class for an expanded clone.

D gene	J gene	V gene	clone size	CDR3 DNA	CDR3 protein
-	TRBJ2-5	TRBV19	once	TGTGCCAGTAGTAGGAGTCCGTGGGAGACCCAGTACTTC	CASSRSPWETQYF
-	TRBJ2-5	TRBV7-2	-	TGTGCCAGCAGCTTAGTAGGGGGGGGCCCTGAGACCCAGTACTTC	CASSLVGGGPETQYF
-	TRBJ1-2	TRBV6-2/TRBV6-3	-	TGTGCCAGCAGCAAGGACAGTTATGGCTACACCTTC	CASSKDSYGYTF
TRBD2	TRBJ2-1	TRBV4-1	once	TGCGCCAGCAGCCAAGGCACTAGCGGGGGTGCTAGGCTCTTC	CASSQGTSGGARLF
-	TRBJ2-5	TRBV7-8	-	TGTGCCAGCCGATTAGGTTATGCAACGCTACAAGAGACCCAGTACTTC	CASRLGYATLQETQYF
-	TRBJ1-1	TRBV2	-	TGTGCCAGCAGTGAAGCGCATAGAGGGATCGCTTTCTTT	CASSEAHRGIAFF
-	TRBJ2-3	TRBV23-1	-	TGCGCCAGCAGTCAGGGGGGGGCCACAGATACGCAGTATTTT	CASSQGGATDTQYF
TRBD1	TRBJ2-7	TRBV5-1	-	TGCGCCAGCAGCATCGTCTCCCCGGGACAGGGGTCCTACGAGCAGTACTTC	CASSIVSPGQGSYEQYF
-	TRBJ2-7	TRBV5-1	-	TGCGCCAGCAGCTCCCGGACAGACCCCTACGAGCAGTACTTC	CASSSRTDPYEQYF
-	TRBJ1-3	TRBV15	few	TGTGCCACCAGCATTATGCGGGGTCCCGGAAACACCATATATTTT	CATSIMRGPGNTIYF
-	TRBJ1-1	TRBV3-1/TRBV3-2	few	TGTGCCAGCAGCCAAGCTCGGGGCACTGAAGCTTTCTTT	CASSQARGTEAFF
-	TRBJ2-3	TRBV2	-	TGTGCCAGCAGTGACCCGCCTTCTCCGGTTACGCAGTATTTT	CASSDPPSPVTQYF
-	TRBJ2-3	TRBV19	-	TGTGCCAGTAGGCTTGAGGGGGGGCGAGGGGGCACAGATACGCAGTATTTT	CASRLEGGRGGTDTQYF
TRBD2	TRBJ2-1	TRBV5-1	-	TGCGCCAGCAGCTTTCTCAGCGGGGGGGACCATGGTGAGCAGTTCTTC	CASSFLSGGDHGEQFF
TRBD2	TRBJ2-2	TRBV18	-	TGTGCCAGCTCACCACCCGGACTAGCGGGAGGCGGGGAGCTGTTTTTT	CASSPPGLAGGGELFF
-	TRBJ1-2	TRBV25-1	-	TGTGCCAGCAGATCCCCGACAGACTATGGCTACACCTTC	CASRSPTDYGYTF
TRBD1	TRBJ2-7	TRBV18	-	TGTGCCAGCTCACCAACCAGGGGGCGCTCCTACGAGCAGTACTTC	CASSPTRGRSYEQYF
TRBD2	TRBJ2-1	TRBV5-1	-	TGCGCCAGCAGCCCCGACTTGCGGGGGGGCCCGATAAATGAGCAGTTCTTC	CASSPDLRGGPINEQFF
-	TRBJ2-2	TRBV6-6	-	TGTGCCAGCAGTTACTCCCGCGGAAACACCGGGGAGCTGTTTTTT	CASSYSRGNTGELFF
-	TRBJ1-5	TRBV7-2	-	TGTGCCAGCAGCTTAACAGGGCATCAGCCCCAGCATTTT	CASSLTGHQPQHF
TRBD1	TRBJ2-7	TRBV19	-	TGTGCCAGTAGTCTTCGACAGGGACGGTACGAGCAGTACTTC	CASSLRQGRYEQYF
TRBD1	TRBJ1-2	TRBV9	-	TGTGCCAGCAGCGGTGGGGACAGGGGAGGGTGGTTGGATGGCTACACCTTC	CASSGGDRGGWLDGYTF
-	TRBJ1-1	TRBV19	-	TGTGCCAGACGAACAGGGAACACTGAAGCTTTCTTT	CARRTGNTEAFF
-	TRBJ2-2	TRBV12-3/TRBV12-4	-	TGTGCCAGCAGTCTCACCAGTGACGGGGAGCTGTTTTTT	CASSLTSDGELFF
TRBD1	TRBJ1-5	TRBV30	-	TGTGCCTGGAGTGTAAAACAGGGGGATCAGCCCCAGCATTTT	CAWSVKQGDQPQHF
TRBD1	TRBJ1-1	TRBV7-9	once	TGTGCCAGCAGCTCGGGACAGGGAAGGACTGAAGCTTTCTTT	CASSSGQGRTEAFF
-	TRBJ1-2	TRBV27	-	TGTGCCAGCAGTTTAATAGGCAGACAAAACTATGGCTACACCTTC	CASSLIGRQNYGYTF
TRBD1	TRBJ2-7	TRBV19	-	TGTGCCAGTAGTACCCTCTCGCGAGGGGGCTTATACGAGCAGTACTTC	CASSTLSRGGLYEQYF
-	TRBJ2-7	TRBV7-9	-	TGTGCCAGCAGCCAGCTGGACTTATACTCCTACGAGCAGTACTTC	CASSQLDLYSYEQYF
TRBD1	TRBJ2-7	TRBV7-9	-	TGTGCCAGCAGCTTAGCCTTCCGGGACAGGGGGCTCGAGCAGTACTTC	CASSLAFRDRGLEQYF
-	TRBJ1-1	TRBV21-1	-	TGTGCCAGCAGCCTGAGCAGCAGGGCCCCGCTATTGAACACTGAAGCTTTCTTT	CASSLSSRAPLLNTEAFF
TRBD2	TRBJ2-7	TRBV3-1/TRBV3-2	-	TGTGCCAGCAACGCGGGGGTAGGCGAGCAGTACTTC	CASNAGVGEQYF
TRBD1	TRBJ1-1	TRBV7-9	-	TGTGCCAGCAGCCCCGGGCAGGGGGCGGATGAAGCTTTCTTT	CASSPGQGADEAFF
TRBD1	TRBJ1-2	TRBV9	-	TGTGCCAGCAGCGTAGAGAACCCGGACAGGGGGCGAACCTATGGCTACACCTTC	CASSVENPDRGRTYGYTF
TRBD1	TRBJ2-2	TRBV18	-	TGTGCCAGCTCACCAGCGGACAGGGGATCGAACACCGGGGAGCTGTTTTTT	CASSPADRGSNTGELFF
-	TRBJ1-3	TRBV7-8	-	TGTGCCATCAGGACATCGGGAAACACCATATATTTT	CAIRTSGNTIYF
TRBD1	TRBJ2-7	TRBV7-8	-	TGTGCCAGCAGCTTGGGGGACAGGGAAAACGAGCAGTACTTC	CASSLGDRENEQYF
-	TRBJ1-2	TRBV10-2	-	TGCGCCAGCAGTGTGGGGGGTCATGGCTACACCTTC	CASSVGGHGYTF
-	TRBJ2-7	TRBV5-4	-	TGTGCCAGCAGTCGGGACTCCCCGACGATTTACGAGCAGTACTTC	CASSRDSPTIYEQYF
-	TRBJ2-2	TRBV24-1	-	TGTGCCACCAGAAGGGAGTCGGACACCGGGGAGCTGTTTTTT	CATRRESDTGELFF
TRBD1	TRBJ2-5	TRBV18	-	TGTGCCAGCTCACCAACAGGGGCTGACCAGTACTTC	CASSPTGADQYF
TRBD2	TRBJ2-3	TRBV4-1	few	TGCGCCAGCAGCCAAGCGCAGGGACTAGCGGGGGATTTT	CASSQAQGLAGDF